Sequencing of this T cell receptor beta chain was carried out in a study of cytomegalovirus exposure and HLA in healthy donors. Findings of the study overall: In vitro, a few CMV-associated chains proved specific for CMV antigens. In a later analysis, first-cohort TCR clusters were found to tend to co-occur in the 90 to 150 validation repertoires.

These donors were members of the approximately 110-subject validation cohort, a group separate from the roughly 670-subject first cohort. Some clones are missing from TCRdb's copy, which holds only in-frame ones; the method was immunoSEQ multiplex PCR. The data show about 150,000 clones, approximately 94% seen once. Points on this clone: Its target is not known.

Deletions cut 3 bases from V and 0 bases from J, with 18 bases between. The CDR3 has 17 residues. Germline V gives CDR1 MDHEN, CDR2 SYDVKM. The chain combines TRBV28 with TRBJ2-7; a possible D gene is TRBD2 (5 bases). The specimen sequenced was PBMCs. The receptor was derived from a young man in good health and CMV-seropositive. For the CDR3, the DNA is TGTGCCAGCAGTTTCCACCCCCGGGGAACTTTCTCCTACGAGCAGTACTTC. Translating it yields CASSFHPRGTFSYEQYF.